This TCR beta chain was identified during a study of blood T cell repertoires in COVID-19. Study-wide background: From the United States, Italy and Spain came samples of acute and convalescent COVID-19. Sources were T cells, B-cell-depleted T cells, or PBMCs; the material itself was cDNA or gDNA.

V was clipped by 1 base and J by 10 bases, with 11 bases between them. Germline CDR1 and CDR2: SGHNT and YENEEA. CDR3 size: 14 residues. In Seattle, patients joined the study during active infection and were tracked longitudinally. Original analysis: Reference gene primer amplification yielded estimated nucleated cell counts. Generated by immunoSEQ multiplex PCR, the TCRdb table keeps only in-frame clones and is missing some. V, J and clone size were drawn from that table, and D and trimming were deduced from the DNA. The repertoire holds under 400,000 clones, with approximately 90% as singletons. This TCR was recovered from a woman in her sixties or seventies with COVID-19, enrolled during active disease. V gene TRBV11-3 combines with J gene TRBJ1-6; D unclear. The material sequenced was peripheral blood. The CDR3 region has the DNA TGTGCCAGCAGCTTAGGGTCTAAAGTCTCACCCCTCCACTTT. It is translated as CASSLGSKVSPLHF.